The 26 T cell receptor beta chains in this list originate from one sample, sequenced in a study of blood T cell repertoires in COVID-19. Only in-frame clones appear in the TCRdb table, and some are missing; sequencing was by immunoSEQ multiplex PCR. Here the sample spans a few hundred thousand clones, just under 85% being singletons. Sequencing was done on a sample of PBMCs or T cells enriched from blood (not recorded which). The receptors were sampled from a man aged 35-49 years who had recovered from COVID-19.

The chain has TRBV4-3 and TRBJ2-5; 9 nucleotides match TRBD2. Germline V gives CDR1 LGHNA, CDR2 YSLEER. V was pared by 0 bases and J by 7 bases, with 9 bases of the junction left unmatched. This CDR3 is 16 amino acids long. For the CDR3, the DNA is TGCGCCAGCAGCCAAGATGGCGGGGGGGCCTTCGGGACCCAGTACTTC. As protein: CASSQDGGGAFGTQYF.

This chain links TRBV9 with TRBJ1-6; TRBD1 matches at 9 bases. CDR1 SGDLS and CDR2 YYNGEE come from the germline V gene. V lost 3 bases to trimming and J lost 4 bases; unmatched junction nucleotides: 2. The length of the CDR3 is 15 residues. CDR3 bases: TGTGCCAGCAGCGGGGACAGGGAGTATAATTCACCCCTCCACTTT. Protein: CASSGDREYNSPLHF.

The gene calls are TRBV19 and TRBJ2-5; D may be TRBD2 (5 bases). This CDR3 has 14 amino acids. V gave up 1 base and J gave up 2 bases, with 8 bases separating them. Germline lookup yields CDR1 LNHDA and CDR2 SQIVND (reference sequence). The CDR3 spells CASSIGGGQETQYF. The CDR3 nucleotides read TGTGCCAGTAGTATAGGTGGAGGTCAAGAGACCCAGTACTTC.

The chain couples TRBV6-5 to TRBJ2-3; the D gene is possibly TRBD1 (6 bases). The CDR3 consists of 15 residues. From germline, CDR1 is MNHEY and CDR2 SVGAGI. The V gene lost 7 bases and the J gene lost 2 bases, with 16 bases spanning the gap. The CDR3 bases are TGTGCCAGCATACGATCAGGGGAACTCACAGATACGCAGTATTTT. Encoded protein: CASIRSGELTDTQYF.

The chain recombines TRBV7-2 with TRBJ2-4, with 12 bases lining up with TRBD1. The V segment lost 4 bases and the J segment 0 bases; nucleotides outside the gene matches: 7. CDR1 and CDR2 (germline): SGHTA, FQGNSA. The CDR3 is 18 residues long. Here the CDR3 reads CASSSGTGGVLAKNIQYF. DNA for the CDR3: TGTGCCAGCAGCTCCGGGACAGGGGGCGTTTTAGCCAAAAACATTCAGTACTTC.

The J gene is TRBJ2-3, the V gene TRBV5-1; TRBD2 aligns across 8 bases. The trim removed 3 bases at V and 0 bases at J, leaving 6 bases unmatched. Germline V gene lookup returns CDR1 SGHRS and CDR2 YFSETQ. CDR3 length equals 16 residues. CDR3 in amino acids: CASSYLSGTSTDTQYF. In DNA, the CDR3 is TGCGCCAGCAGCTACCTTAGCGGGACCAGCACAGATACGCAGTATTTT. The variable domain in full, completed from reference TRBV5-1 and TRBJ2-3, reads KAGVTQTPRYLIKTRGQQVTLSCSPISGHRSVSWYQQTPGQGLQFLFEYFSETQRNKGNFPGRFSGRQFSNSRSEMNVSTLELGDSALYLCASSYLSGTSTDTQYFGPGTRLTVL.

V gene TRBV11-2 combines with J gene TRBJ1-3, with D unresolved. V was trimmed by 3 bases and J by 4 bases, leaving 7 bases between them. This CDR3 has 13 amino acids. Germline V gives CDR1 SGHAT, CDR2 FQNNGV. Here the CDR3 reads CASSLAGGNTIYF. The CDR3 bases are TGTGCCAGCAGCTTGGCAGGCGGAAACACCATATATTTT.

The CDR3 sequence: CASSFPHRDFNTGELFF. The CDR3 region has the DNA TGTGCCAGCAGTTTCCCTCACCGGGACTTCAACACCGGGGAGCTGTTTTTT. The rearrangement links TRBV28 to TRBJ2-2; D perhaps matches TRBD2 (6 bases). The V gene lost 3 bases and the J gene lost 2 bases, with 16 bases spanning the gap. Germline V gives CDR1 MDHEN, CDR2 SYDVKM. This CDR3 is built from 17 residues.

The rearrangement links TRBV7-8 to TRBJ2-1, with D maybe TRBD2 (6 bases). V shed 4 bases and J shed 8 bases, with 15 bases lying between them. There are 14 residues in the CDR3. CDR1 SGHVS and CDR2 FQNEAQ come from the germline V gene. CDR3 sequence (DNA): TGTGCCAGCAGCTCCCCGGCGGGAATCTATGAGCAGTTCTTC. Its protein is CASSSPAGIYEQFF. The whole variable domain, remainder taken from reference TRBV7-8 and TRBJ2-1, is GAGVSQSPRYKVAKRGQDVALRCDPISGHVSLFWYQQALGQGPEFLTYFQNEAQLDKSGLPSDRFFAERPEGSVSTLKIQRTQQEDSAVYLCASSSPAGIYEQFFGPGTRLTVL.

The rearrangement uses TRBV7-3 and TRBJ2-6; 7 bases match TRBD1. The ends lost 3 bases at V and 3 bases at J; junction bases unmatched: 2. Germline values: CDR1 SGHTA, CDR2 FQGTGA. CDR3 length equals 15 residues. The CDR3, as DNA: TGTGCCAGCAGCTTGACAGGGAGTGGGGCCAACGTCCTGACTTTC. Its protein product is CASSLTGSGANVLTF.

This clone was detected only a few times. The J gene is TRBJ2-7, the V gene TRBV25-1; 10 nucleotides match TRBD1. This CDR3 spans 14 amino acids. Germline V gene data show CDR1 as MGHDK and CDR2 as SYGVNS. With 5 bases clipped from V and 7 bases from J, the junction kept 8 bases outside the gene matches. CDR3 protein: CASSPDRGHREQYF. The CDR3, as DNA: TGTGCCAGCAGTCCCGACAGGGGGCATCGGGAGCAGTACTTC.

CDR3 protein: CASRPRQLRMNTEAFF. The CDR3 nucleotides are TGTGCCAGCAGACCCAGACAGTTGCGAATGAACACTGAAGCTTTCTTT. This chain links TRBV5-6 with TRBJ1-1; the D gene is possibly TRBD1 (5 bases). The V gene lost 5 bases and the J gene lost 0 bases, with 17 bases spanning the gap. CDR1 is SGHDT, CDR2 YYEEEE, per germline. This CDR3 is 16 amino acids long.

The chain is built from TRBV19 and TRBJ1-2; D ambiguous. The CDR3 runs 13 residues. Trimming shortened V by 1 base and J by 7 bases, and 10 bases separated the two germline ends. The germline CDR1 and CDR2 sequences are LNHDA and SQIVND (reference sequence). The CDR3 region has the DNA TGTGCCAGTAGTATAGCGGGCGGAGGTGGCTACACCTTC. Residues: CASSIAGGGGYTF.

The V gene is TRBV11-1, the J gene TRBJ2-4; TRBD2 is a possible D gene (5 bases). The CDR3 has 16 residues. Trimming took 4 bases from V and 8 from J, leaving 21 bases between them. The germline V gene has CDR1 SGHAT and CDR2 FQDESV (reference sequence). The CDR3 region is CASSYGRGTGGDIQYF. In nucleotides, the CDR3 is TGTGCCAGCAGCTACGGCCGGGGTACCGGCGGAGACATTCAGTACTTC.

The chain carries TRBV18 and TRBJ1-2, with D hard to call. The V end was cut by 6 bases, the J end by 6 bases, with 14 bases between. The CDR3 sequence is 13 residues long. Germline V CDR1 and CDR2: KGHSH, LQKENI. The CDR3 nucleotides are TGTGCCAGCTCGCCCATGACAAAGGATGGCTACACCTTC. This gives the protein CASSPMTKDGYTF.

The CDR3 DNA reads as TGTGCCAGCGACCAGAGTCAGGCGAACACTGAAGCTTTCTTT. Residues: CASDQSQANTEAFF. The gene calls are TRBV2 and TRBJ1-1; no firm D call. Trimming removed 8 bases at V and 1 base at J, with 14 bases between. This CDR3 is 14 amino acids long. Germline V gene sequence: CDR1 SNHLY, CDR2 FYNNEI. The variable domain in full, with the rest retrieved from reference TRBV2 and TRBJ1-1, is EPEVTQTPSHQVTQMGQEVILRCVPISNHLYFYWYRQILGQKVEFLVSFYNNEISEKSEIFDDQFSVERPDGSNFTLKIRSTKLEDSAMYFCASDQSQANTEAFFGQGTRLTVV.

The CDR3 loop is CASRGLAAEQYF. CDR3 in DNA: TGTGCCAGCAGAGGACTAGCGGCAGAGCAGTACTTC. The rearrangement uses TRBV12-3 or TRBV12-4 and TRBJ2-7; TRBD2 agrees at 10 bases. This CDR3 has 12 residues. J lost 7 bases, V lost 6 bases, and 3 bases had no gene match.

The chain carries TRBV9 and TRBJ2-5, with a weak D call TRBD2 (6 bases). The V gene lost 4 bases and the J gene lost 5 bases, with 12 bases spanning the gap. The CDR3 has 13 residues. In germline, CDR1 is SGDLS, CDR2 YYNGEE. The CDR3 loop reads CASSFSGSETQYF. DNA for the CDR3: TGTGCCAGCAGCTTTAGCGGATCGGAGACCCAGTACTTC.

V is TRBV6-5 and J is TRBJ1-4, with 9 bases matching TRBD1. After removal of 7 bases from V and 8 bases from J, the junction contained 11 bases not matched to a gene. Germline assignment: CDR1 MNHEY and CDR2 SVGAGI. This CDR3 spans 15 amino acids. The CDR3 sequence is CASTLLDRGPEKLFF. CDR3 nucleotide sequence: TGTGCCAGCACACTACTGGACAGGGGTCCCGAAAAACTGTTTTTT.

The V call is TRBV3-1 (or the pseudogene TRBV3-2), the J call TRBJ2-3, with 10 nucleotides matching TRBD2. The CDR3 loop spans 20 amino acids. Germline lookup yields CDR1 LGHDT and CDR2 YNNKEL (reference sequence). V trimming: 6 bases; J trimming: 2 bases; junction bases outside the gene matches: 20. The CDR3 sequence: CASRNWGLAGVPLPTDTQYF. CDR3 bases: TGTGCCAGCAGGAATTGGGGGCTAGCGGGGGTCCCTCTCCCCACAGATACGCAGTATTTT.

The CDR3 protein is CASSPSRGANYGYTF. In nucleotides, the CDR3 is TGCGCCAGCAGCCCCAGCCGGGGGGCGAACTATGGCTACACCTTC. The gene calls are TRBV4-1 and TRBJ1-2; weak D call: TRBD1 (6 bases). V lost 4 bases to trimming and J lost 2 bases, with 14 bases between them. This CDR3 is 15 amino acids long. Per the germline V gene, CDR1 is MGHRA and CDR2 is YSYEKL.

The V gene is TRBV28, the J gene TRBJ1-6; 7 nucleotides agree with TRBD1. This CDR3 spans 17 amino acids. Germline V gene sequence: CDR1 MDHEN, CDR2 SYDVKM. V dropped 2 bases and J dropped 2; count of bases not matched to a gene: 6. The CDR3 spells CASSLPAGGTYNSPLHF. CDR3 DNA: TGTGCCAGCAGTTTACCAGCAGGGGGAACCTATAATTCACCCCTCCACTTT. The whole variable domain, filled in from reference TRBV28 and TRBJ1-6, reads DVKVTQSSRYLVKRTGEKVFLECVQDMDHENMFWYRQDPGLGLRLIYFSYDVKMKEKGDIPEGYSVSREKKERFSLILESASTNQTSMYLCASSLPAGGTYNSPLHFGNGTRLTVT.

This sequence joins TRBV24-1 and TRBJ2-1; 11 bases match TRBD2. Trimming cost V 6 bases and J 7 bases; bases outside gene matches: 10. The CDR3 is 16 residues long. CDR1 KGHDR and CDR2 SFDVKD come from the germline V gene. CDR3: CATSLDGTSGRNEQFF. The CDR3 region has the DNA TGTGCCACCAGTCTTGACGGGACTAGCGGACGGAATGAGCAGTTCTTC.

CDR3 coding DNA: TGTGCCAGCATAGGGGGTGGCGCGAACTATGGCTACACCTTC. Translating it yields CASIGGGANYGYTF. The gene calls are TRBV6-5 and TRBJ1-2, with a weak D call TRBD1 (6 bases). The CDR3 runs to 14 residues. The V gene's germline CDR1 is MNHEY and CDR2 SVGAGI. Trimming shortened V by 7 bases and J by 2 bases, and 14 bases separated the two germline ends.

This clone was recorded once. The chain joins TRBV4-1 to TRBJ1-1, with D unclear. The CDR3 has 14 residues. V was trimmed by 1 base and J by 7 bases, leaving 13 bases between them. Germline CDR1 MGHRA, CDR2 YSYEKL. CDR3 in amino acids: CASSQVSEPREAFF. The CDR3 bases are TGCGCCAGCAGCCAAGTTAGTGAACCGCGTGAAGCTTTCTTT.

The chain recombines TRBV30 with TRBJ1-5; D may be TRBD1 (5 bases). This CDR3 comprises 14 residues. Germline assignment: CDR1 GTSNPN and CDR2 SVGIG (reference sequence). V dropped 3 bases and J dropped 7 bases, with 16 bases sitting between them. CDR3 amino acids: CAWSLGLGDQPQHF. The CDR3, as DNA: TGTGCCTGGAGCCTGGGACTGGGGGACCAGCCCCAGCATTTT.